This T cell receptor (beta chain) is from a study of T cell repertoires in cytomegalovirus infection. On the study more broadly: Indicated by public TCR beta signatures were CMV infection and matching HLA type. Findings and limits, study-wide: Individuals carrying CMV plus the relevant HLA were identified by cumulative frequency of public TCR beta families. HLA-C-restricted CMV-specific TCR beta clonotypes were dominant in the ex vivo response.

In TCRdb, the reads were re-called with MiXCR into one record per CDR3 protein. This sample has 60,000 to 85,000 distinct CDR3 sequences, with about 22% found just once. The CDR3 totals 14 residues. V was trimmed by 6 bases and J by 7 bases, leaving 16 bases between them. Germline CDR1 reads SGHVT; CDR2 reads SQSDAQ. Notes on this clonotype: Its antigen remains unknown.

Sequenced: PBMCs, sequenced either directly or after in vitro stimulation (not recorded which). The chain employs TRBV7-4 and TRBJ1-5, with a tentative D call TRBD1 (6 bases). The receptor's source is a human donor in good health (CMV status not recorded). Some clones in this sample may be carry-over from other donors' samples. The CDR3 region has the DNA TGTGCCAGCAGTCACCAGGGGCTCGGGCAGCCCCAGCATTTT. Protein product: CASSHQGLGQPQHF. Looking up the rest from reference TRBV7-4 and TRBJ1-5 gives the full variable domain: GAGVSQSPRYKVAKRGRDVALRCDSISGHVTLYWYRQTLGQGSEVLTYSQSDAQRDKSGRPSGRFSAERPERSVSTLKIQRTEQGDSAVYLCASSHQGLGQPQHFGDGTRLSIL.